A selection of T cell receptor beta chains follows, all from one sample in a study of Ad26.COV2.S vaccination and SARS-CoV-2 variants. Method: immunoSEQ multiplex PCR; TCRdb's copy keeps in-frame clones and lacks some. The table records around 450,000 clones, 89% of them present only once. Sequencing was performed on peripheral blood, taken in a trial of Ad26.COV2.S vaccine versus placebo. These receptors originate from a person aged 18-60 years who received the Ad26.COV2.S COVID-19 vaccine or a placebo. Each CDR3 is given with its conserved first and last residue. Each record gives: clone size, V gene, CDR3 length, D gene, J gene, CDR3 protein, CDR3 DNA. D genes are given only for firm matches. Some rows have no size entry. The others give once, few or many, or a class for an expanded clone.

size: NA
V: TRBV7-9
length: 14
D: NA
J: TRBJ1-2
CDR3: CASSRNRDDYGYTF
DNA: TGTGCCAGCAGCCGCAACAGGGATGACTATGGCTACACCTTC

size: NA
V: TRBV18
length: 15
D: TRBD1
J: TRBJ1-2
CDR3: CASSPASETGFGYTF
DNA: TGTGCCAGCTCACCGGCGAGCGAGACAGGGTTCGGCTACACCTTC

size: NA
V: TRBV5-5
length: 15
D: NA
J: TRBJ1-2
CDR3: CASSLVGIYGYGYTF
DNA: TGTGCCAGCAGCTTGGTAGGGATCTATGGCTATGGCTACACCTTC

size: once
V: TRBV18
length: 15
D: TRBD1
J: TRBJ2-1
CDR3: CASSPDRVSYNEQFF
DNA: TGTGCCAGCTCACCGGACAGGGTCTCCTACAATGAGCAGTTCTTC

size: NA
V: TRBV29-1
length: 12
D: NA
J: TRBJ2-5
CDR3: CSAGRTQETQYF
DNA: TGCAGCGCTGGACGCACGCAAGAGACCCAGTACTTC

size: NA
V: TRBV7-7
length: 13
D: NA
J: TRBJ2-1
CDR3: CASSFGPNNEQFF
DNA: TGTGCCAGCAGCTTCGGCCCGAACAATGAGCAGTTCTTC

size: NA
V: TRBV5-1
length: 15
D: NA
J: TRBJ2-4
CDR3: CASSLGELAKNIQYF
DNA: TGCGCCAGCAGCTTAGGGGAACTAGCCAAAAACATTCAGTACTTC

size: NA
V: TRBV6-5
length: 12
D: NA
J: TRBJ1-1
CDR3: CASSYRGAEAFF
DNA: TGTGCCAGCAGTTACAGGGGGGCTGAAGCTTTCTTT

size: NA
V: TRBV11-2
length: 16
D: NA
J: TRBJ2-1
CDR3: CASSPAYGSSYNEQFF
DNA: TGTGCCAGCAGCCCCGCATACGGGAGCTCCTACAATGAGCAGTTCTTC

size: NA
V: TRBV7-2
length: 16
D: TRBD2
J: TRBJ2-1
CDR3: CASSPELALTYNEQFF
DNA: TGTGCCAGCAGCCCTGAACTAGCGCTTACCTACAATGAGCAGTTCTTC

size: once
V: TRBV6-1
length: 15
D: TRBD1
J: TRBJ1-6
CDR3: CASITAGDSNSPLHF
DNA: TGTGCCAGCATCACCGCCGGGGACAGTAATTCACCCCTCCACTTT

size: NA
V: TRBV10-1
length: 12
D: NA
J: TRBJ1-1
CDR3: CARTNQGTEAFF
DNA: TGCGCCAGAACTAACCAGGGGACGGAAGCTTTCTTT

size: NA
V: TRBV19
length: 14
D: NA
J: TRBJ2-5
CDR3: CASSIGSAQETQYF
DNA: TGTGCCAGTAGTATCGGTTCCGCGCAAGAGACCCAGTACTTC

size: NA
V: TRBV7-8
length: 13
D: NA
J: TRBJ1-5
CDR3: CASSGARYQPQHF
DNA: TGTGCCAGCAGCGGGGCGAGATATCAGCCCCAGCATTTT

size: NA
V: TRBV29-1
length: 13
D: NA
J: TRBJ2-5
CDR3: CSAYRDWQETQYF
DNA: TGCAGCGCCTATCGGGACTGGCAAGAGACCCAGTACTTC

size: NA
V: TRBV7-6
length: 15
D: TRBD1
J: TRBJ2-5
CDR3: CASSTWTGGRETQYF
DNA: TGTGCCAGCAGCACCTGGACAGGGGGCAGGGAGACCCAGTACTTC

size: NA
V: TRBV2
length: 19
D: TRBD2
J: TRBJ2-2
CDR3: CASSEWGTSGINRFGELFF
DNA: TGTGCCAGCAGTGAGTGGGGGACTAGCGGGATCAATCGTTTCGGGGAGCTGTTTTTT

size: NA
V: TRBV12-3/TRBV12-4
length: 11
D: NA
J: TRBJ1-2
CDR3: CASSLRAGYTF
DNA: TGTGCCAGCAGCCTCCGGGCCGGCTACACCTTC

size: NA
V: TRBV4-1
length: 17
D: NA
J: TRBJ2-5
CDR3: CASSQGVLSSEEETQYF
DNA: TGCGCCAGCAGCCAAGGGGTTCTATCTAGCGAAGAAGAGACCCAGTACTTC

size: NA
V: TRBV7-6
length: 15
D: TRBD1
J: TRBJ2-2
CDR3: CASSPGTGYTGELFF
DNA: TGTGCCAGCAGCCCTGGGACAGGTTATACCGGGGAGCTGTTTTTT

size: few
V: TRBV6-5
length: 15
D: NA
J: TRBJ2-6
CDR3: CASRDGLRGANVLTF
DNA: TGTGCCAGCAGGGACGGTCTTAGGGGGGCCAACGTCCTGACTTTC

size: NA
V: TRBV6-5
length: 13
D: NA
J: TRBJ1-1
CDR3: CASRTGRGTEAFF
DNA: TGTGCCAGCCGAACGGGGAGGGGCACTGAAGCTTTCTTT

size: once
V: TRBV6-5
length: 15
D: NA
J: TRBJ2-3
CDR3: CASSYSRGSTDTQYF
DNA: TGTGCCAGCAGTTACTCGAGGGGTAGCACAGATACGCAGTATTTT